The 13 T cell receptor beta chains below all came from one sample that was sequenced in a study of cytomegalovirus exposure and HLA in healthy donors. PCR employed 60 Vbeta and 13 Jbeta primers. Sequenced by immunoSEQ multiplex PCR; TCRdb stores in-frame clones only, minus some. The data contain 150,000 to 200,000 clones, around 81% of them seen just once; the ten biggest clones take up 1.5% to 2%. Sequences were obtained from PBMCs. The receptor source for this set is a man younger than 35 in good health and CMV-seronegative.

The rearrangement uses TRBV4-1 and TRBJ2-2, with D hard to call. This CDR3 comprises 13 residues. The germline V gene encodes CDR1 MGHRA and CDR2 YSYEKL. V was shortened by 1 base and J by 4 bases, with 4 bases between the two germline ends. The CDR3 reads CASSQVVTGELFF. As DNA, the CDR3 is TGCGCCAGCAGCCAAGTCGTCACCGGGGAGCTGTTTTTT.

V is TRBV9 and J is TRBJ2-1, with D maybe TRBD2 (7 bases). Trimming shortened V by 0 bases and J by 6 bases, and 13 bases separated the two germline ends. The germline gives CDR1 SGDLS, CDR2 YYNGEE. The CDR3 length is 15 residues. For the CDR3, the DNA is TGTGCCAGCAGCGTAGAGGGGGAGGGCCTCAATGAGCAGTTCTTC. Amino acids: CASSVEGEGLNEQFF.

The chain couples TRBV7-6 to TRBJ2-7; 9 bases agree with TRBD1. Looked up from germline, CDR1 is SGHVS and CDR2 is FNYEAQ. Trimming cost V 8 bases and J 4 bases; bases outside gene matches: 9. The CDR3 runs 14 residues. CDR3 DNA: TGTGCCAGCGGGATGGGACAGGGCACTTACGAGCAGTACTTC. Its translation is CASGMGQGTYEQYF. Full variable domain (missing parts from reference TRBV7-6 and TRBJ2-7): GAGVSQSPRYKVTKRGQDVALRCDPISGHVSLYWYRQALGQGPEFLTYFNYEAQQDKSGLPNDRFSAERPEGSISTLTIQRTEQRDSAMYRCASGMGQGTYEQYFGPGTRLTVT.

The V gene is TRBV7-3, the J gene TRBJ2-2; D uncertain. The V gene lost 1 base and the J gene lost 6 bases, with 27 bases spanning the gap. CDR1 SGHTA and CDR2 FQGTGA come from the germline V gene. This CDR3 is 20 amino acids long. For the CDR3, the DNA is TGTGCCAGCAGCTTAATGGCTCATAGCAGCTTTCGCGCGAATTCCGGGGAGCTGTTTTTT. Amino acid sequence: CASSLMAHSSFRANSGELFF.

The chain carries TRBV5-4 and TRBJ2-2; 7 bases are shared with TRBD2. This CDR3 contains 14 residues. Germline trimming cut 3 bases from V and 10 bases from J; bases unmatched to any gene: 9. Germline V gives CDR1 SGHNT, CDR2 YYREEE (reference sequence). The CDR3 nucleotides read TGTGCCAGCAGCTCGGCTGAGGCGGGAGTGGAGCTGTTTTTT. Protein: CASSSAEAGVELFF.

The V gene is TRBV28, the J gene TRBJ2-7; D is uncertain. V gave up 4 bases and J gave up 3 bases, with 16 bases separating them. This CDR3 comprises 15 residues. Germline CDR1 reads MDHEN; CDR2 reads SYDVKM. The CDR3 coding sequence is TGTGCCAGCAGTTCCTTACCCCAAACTCGCTACGAGCAGTACTTC. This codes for CASSSLPQTRYEQYF.

The CDR3 DNA is TGTGCCAGCAGTGGGGTAGCGGCCTACGAGCAGTACTTC. It codes for CASSGVAAYEQYF. V is TRBV2 and J is TRBJ2-7; tentative D call: TRBD2 (6 bases). Germline values: CDR1 SNHLY, CDR2 FYNNEI. The CDR3 spans 13 residues. V was pared by 4 bases and J by 2 bases, with 9 bases between. The full variable domain, with the rest looked up from reference TRBV2 and TRBJ2-7, is EPEVTQTPSHQVTQMGQEVILRCVPISNHLYFYWYRQILGQKVEFLVSFYNNEISEKSEIFDDQFSVERPDGSNFTLKIRSTKLEDSAMYFCASSGVAAYEQYFGPGTRLTVT.

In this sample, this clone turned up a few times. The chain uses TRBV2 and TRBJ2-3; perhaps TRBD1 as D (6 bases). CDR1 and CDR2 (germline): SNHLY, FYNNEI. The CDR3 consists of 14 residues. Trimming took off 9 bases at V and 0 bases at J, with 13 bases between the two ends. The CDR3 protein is CARSRDTSTDTQYF. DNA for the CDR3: TGTGCCAGAAGTCGGGACACTAGCACAGATACGCAGTATTTT.

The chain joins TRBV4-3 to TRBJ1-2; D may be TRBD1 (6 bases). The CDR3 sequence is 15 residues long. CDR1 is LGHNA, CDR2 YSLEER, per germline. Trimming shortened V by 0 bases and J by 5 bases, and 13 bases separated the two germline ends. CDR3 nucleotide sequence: TGCGCCAGCAGCCAAGATCGTAACAGGGCTTATGGCTACACCTTC. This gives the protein CASSQDRNRAYGYTF.

This CDR3 reads CASSQGTYHEQFF. CDR3 DNA sequence: TGTGCCAGCAGCCAAGGGACTTACCATGAGCAGTTCTTC. This chain joins TRBV7-9 and TRBJ2-1, with D perhaps matching TRBD2 (6 bases). The CDR3 is 13 residues long. The germline V and J ends were trimmed by 5 bases and 8 bases, with 13 bases remaining between them. Per germline, CDR1 SEHNR and CDR2 FQNEAQ (reference sequence).

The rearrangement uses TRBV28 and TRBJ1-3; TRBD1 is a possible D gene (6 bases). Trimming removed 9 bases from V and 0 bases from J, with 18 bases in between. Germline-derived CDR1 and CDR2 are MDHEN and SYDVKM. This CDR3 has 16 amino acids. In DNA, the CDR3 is TGTGCCAGTCGTTTACAAAACAGGGTCTCTGGAAACACCATATATTTT. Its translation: CASRLQNRVSGNTIYF. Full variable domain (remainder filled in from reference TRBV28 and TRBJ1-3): DVKVTQSSRYLVKRTGEKVFLECVQDMDHENMFWYRQDPGLGLRLIYFSYDVKMKEKGDIPEGYSVSREKKERFSLILESASTNQTSMYLCASRLQNRVSGNTIYFGEGSWLTVV.

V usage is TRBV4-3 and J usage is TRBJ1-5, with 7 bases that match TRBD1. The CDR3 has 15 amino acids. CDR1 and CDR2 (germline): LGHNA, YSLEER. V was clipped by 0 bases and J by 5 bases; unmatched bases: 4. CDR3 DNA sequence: TGCGCCAGCAGCCAAGATGACAGGGACCATCAGCCCCAGCATTTT. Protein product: CASSQDDRDHQPQHF.

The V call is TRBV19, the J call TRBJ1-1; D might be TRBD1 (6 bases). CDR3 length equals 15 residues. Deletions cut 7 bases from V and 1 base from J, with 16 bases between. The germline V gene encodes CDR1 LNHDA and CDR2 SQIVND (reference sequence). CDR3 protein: CASTPGTLKNTEAFF. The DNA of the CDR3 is TGTGCCAGTACCCCCGGGACACTCAAGAACACTGAAGCTTTCTTT.